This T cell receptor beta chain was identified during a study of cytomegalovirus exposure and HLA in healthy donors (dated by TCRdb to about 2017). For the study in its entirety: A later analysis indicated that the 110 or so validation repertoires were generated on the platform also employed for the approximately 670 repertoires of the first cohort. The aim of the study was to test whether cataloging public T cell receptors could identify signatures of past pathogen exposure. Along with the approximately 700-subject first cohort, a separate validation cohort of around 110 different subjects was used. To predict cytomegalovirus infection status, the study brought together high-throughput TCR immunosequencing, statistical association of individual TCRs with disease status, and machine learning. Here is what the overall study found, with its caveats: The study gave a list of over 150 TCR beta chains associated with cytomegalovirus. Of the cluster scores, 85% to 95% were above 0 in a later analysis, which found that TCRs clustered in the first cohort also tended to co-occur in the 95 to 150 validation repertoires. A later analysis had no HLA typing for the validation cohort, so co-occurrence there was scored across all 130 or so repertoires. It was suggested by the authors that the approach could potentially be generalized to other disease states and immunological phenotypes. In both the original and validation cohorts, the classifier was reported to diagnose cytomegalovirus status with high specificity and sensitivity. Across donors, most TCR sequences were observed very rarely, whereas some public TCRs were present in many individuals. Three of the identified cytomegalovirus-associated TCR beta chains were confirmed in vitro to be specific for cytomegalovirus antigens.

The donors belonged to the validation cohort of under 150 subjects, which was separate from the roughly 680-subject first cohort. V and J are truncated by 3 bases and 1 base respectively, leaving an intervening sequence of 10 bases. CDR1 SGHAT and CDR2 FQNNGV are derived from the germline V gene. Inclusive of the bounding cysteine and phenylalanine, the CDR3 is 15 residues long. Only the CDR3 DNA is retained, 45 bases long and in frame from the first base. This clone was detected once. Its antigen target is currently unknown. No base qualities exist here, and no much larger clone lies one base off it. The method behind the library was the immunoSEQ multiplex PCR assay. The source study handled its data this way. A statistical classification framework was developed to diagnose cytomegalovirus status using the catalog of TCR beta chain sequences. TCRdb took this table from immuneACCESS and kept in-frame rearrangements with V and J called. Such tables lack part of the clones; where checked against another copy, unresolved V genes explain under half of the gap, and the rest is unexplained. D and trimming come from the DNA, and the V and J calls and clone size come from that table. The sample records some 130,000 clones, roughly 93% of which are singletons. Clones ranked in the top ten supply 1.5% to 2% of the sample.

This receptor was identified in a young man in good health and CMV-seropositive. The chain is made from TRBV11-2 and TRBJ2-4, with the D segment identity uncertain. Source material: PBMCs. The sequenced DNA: TGTGCCAGCAGCTTTGAGGTCGGGGCCAAAAACATTCAGTACTTC. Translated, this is CASSFEVGAKNIQYF.